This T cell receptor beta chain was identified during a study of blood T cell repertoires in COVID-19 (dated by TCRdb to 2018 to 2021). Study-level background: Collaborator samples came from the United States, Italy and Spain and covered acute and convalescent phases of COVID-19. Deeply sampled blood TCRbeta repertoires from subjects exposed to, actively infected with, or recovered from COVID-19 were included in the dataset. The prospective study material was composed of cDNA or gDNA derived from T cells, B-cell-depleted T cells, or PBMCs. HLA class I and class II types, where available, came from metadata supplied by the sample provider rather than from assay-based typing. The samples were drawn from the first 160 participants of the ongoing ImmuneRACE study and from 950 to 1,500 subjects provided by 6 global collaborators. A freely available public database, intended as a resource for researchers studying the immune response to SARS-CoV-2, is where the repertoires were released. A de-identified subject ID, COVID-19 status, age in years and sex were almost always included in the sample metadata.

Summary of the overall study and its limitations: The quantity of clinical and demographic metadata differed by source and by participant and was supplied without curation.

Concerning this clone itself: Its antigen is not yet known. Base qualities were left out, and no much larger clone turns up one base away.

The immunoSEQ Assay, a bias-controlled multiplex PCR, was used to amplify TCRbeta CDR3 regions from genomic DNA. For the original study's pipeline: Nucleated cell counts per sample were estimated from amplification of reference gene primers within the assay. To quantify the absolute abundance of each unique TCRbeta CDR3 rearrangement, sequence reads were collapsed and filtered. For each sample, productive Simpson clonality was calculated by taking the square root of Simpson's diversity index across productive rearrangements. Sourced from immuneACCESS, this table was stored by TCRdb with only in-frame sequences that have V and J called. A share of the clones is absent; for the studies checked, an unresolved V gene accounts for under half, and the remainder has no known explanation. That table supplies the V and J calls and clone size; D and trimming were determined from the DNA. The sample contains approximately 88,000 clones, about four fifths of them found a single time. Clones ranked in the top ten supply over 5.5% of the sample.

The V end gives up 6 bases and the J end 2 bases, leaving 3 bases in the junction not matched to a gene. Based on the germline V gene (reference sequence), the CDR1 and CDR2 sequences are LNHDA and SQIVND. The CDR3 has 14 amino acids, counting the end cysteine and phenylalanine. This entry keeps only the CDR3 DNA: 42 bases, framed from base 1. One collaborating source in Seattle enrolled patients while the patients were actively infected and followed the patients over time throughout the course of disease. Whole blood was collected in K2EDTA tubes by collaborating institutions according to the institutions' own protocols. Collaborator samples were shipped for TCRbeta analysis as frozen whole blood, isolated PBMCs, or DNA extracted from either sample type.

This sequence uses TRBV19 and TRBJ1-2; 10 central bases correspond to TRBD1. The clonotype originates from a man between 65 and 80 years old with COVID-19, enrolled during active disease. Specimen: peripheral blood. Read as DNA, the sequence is TGTGCCAGTAGCGACAGGGGGCGAAACTATGGCTACACCTTC. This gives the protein CASSDRGRNYGYTF.